This entry features one T cell receptor beta chain sequence. Its antigen is still unknown. This sample is part of a study of T cells in Graves' hyperthyroidism and ophthalmopathy. Study-wide results and limits: Most clonotypes expanded in the thyroid (above 0.001) were also present in blood.

Regions amplified from RNA transcripts were the TCR beta CDR3 regions. In the first-round RT-PCR of the TCR CDR3, the HTBI primer set was used. TCRdb reprocessed the multiplex PCR reads via MiXCR and lists one record per CDR3 protein. The sample shows 300,000 to 400,000 distinct CDR3 sequences, approximately 13% of them seen only once. From germline, CDR1 is SGHNT and CDR2 YENEEA. Trimming pared 11 bases from V and 5 bases from J, leaving 15 bases between. This CDR3 spans 13 amino acids. The V and J genes are TRBV11-3 and TRBJ1-4, with a possible D match to TRBD1 (6 bases). Sequences were obtained from blood. This TCR was recovered from a woman under 30 with Graves' hyperthyroidism. The CDR3 region has the DNA TGTGCCCCCAGCTTAGGACAGAATGAAAAACTGTTTTTT. Amino acids: CAPSLGQNEKLFF.